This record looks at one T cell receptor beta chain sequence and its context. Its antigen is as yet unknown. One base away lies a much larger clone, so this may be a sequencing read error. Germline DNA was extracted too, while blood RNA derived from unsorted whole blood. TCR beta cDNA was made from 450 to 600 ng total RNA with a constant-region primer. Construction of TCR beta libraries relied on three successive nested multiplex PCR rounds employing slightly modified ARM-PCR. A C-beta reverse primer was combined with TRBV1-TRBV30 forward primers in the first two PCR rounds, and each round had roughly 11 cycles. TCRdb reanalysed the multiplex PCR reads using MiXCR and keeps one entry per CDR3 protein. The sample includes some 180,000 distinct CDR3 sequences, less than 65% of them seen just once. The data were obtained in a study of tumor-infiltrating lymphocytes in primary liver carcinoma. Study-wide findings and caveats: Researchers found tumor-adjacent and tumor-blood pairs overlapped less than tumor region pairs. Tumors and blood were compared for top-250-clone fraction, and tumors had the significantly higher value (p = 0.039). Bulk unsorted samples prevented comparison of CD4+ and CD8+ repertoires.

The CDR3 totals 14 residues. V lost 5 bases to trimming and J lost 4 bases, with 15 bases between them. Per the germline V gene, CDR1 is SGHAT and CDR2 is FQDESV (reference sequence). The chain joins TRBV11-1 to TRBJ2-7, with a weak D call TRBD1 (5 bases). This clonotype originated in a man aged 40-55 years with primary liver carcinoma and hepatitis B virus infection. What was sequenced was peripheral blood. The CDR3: CASSPQDREYEQYF. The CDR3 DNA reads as TGTGCCAGCAGCCCGCAAGACAGAGAATACGAGCAGTACTTC. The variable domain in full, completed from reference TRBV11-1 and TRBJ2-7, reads EAEVAQSPRYKITEKSQAVAFWCDPISGHATLYWYRQILGQGPELLVQFQDESVVDDSQLPKDRFSAERLKGVDSTLKIQPAELGDSAMYLCASSPQDREYEQYFGPGTRLTVT.